Following are 23 T cell receptor beta chains from one sample sequenced in a study of graft-versus-host responses after intestinal transplantation. This table comes from immunoSEQ multiplex PCR, and its TCRdb copy is limited to in-frame clones, with some not included. The sample includes about 15,000 clones, approximately 59% of them seen just once. The graft tissue was processed, and this released both intraepithelial and lamina propria lymphocytes. This specimen consisted of ileum tissue, obtained 524 days after transplant. Receptor source: a human patient who received an intestinal transplant, so some T cells may come from the graft donor.

The rearrangement links TRBV6-5 to TRBJ2-7, with 10 bases aligning to TRBD1. The CDR3 runs to 13 residues. Germline trimming cut 6 bases from V and 6 bases from J; bases unmatched to any gene: 5. Germline CDR1 MNHEY, CDR2 SVGAGI. The CDR3 loop is CASRTGGPSEQYF. In DNA form, the CDR3 reads TGTGCCAGCAGGACAGGGGGCCCATCCGAGCAGTACTTC.

This chain connects TRBV7-8 to TRBJ2-2, with a tentative D call TRBD2 (6 bases). The V and J ends lost 5 bases and 0 bases respectively, with 10 bases between them. This CDR3 has 15 amino acids. From germline, CDR1 is SGHVS and CDR2 FQNEAQ. CDR3 sequence (DNA): TGTGCCAGCAGCCGGACTACCTCGAACACCGGGGAGCTGTTTTTT. It codes for CASSRTTSNTGELFF.

V and J are TRBV10-3 and TRBJ1-1; the D gene is possibly TRBD1 (5 bases). The ends were cut back, 4 bases at V and 7 bases at J, with 7 bases in the middle. Per germline, CDR1 ENHRY and CDR2 SYGVKD. The CDR3 covers 11 residues. The CDR3 protein is CAISAGYEAFF. The DNA for the CDR3 is TGTGCCATCAGTGCAGGGTATGAAGCTTTCTTT.

This clone showed up just a few times. The chain employs TRBV30 and TRBJ2-3; 10 bases map to TRBD2. Germline CDR1 GTSNPN, CDR2 SVGIG (reference sequence). The CDR3 covers 16 residues. V gave up 0 bases and J gave up 2 bases; unmatched junction bases: 5. Here the CDR3 DNA reads TGTGCCTGGAGTGTCGGTAGCGGGGGGCACACAGATACGCAGTATTTT. It encodes CAWSVGSGGHTDTQYF.

The chain has TRBV4-1 and TRBJ1-6, with a tentative D call TRBD1 (5 bases). The CDR3 has 16 residues. CDR1 and CDR2 from the germline V gene are MGHRA and YSYEKL. The V end lost 1 base, the J end lost 5 bases, and 12 bases lay between the germline ends. The CDR3 nucleotides are TGCGCCAGCAGCCAAGTAGAGACAGCCGATAATTCACCCCTCCACTTT. This gives the protein CASSQVETADNSPLHF.

This clone appeared a few times. The genes are TRBV10-2 and TRBJ2-7; 7 bases are a match to TRBD2. Germline CDR1 reads WSHSY; CDR2 reads SAAADI. This CDR3 contains 10 residues. The ends lost 10 bases at V and 4 bases at J; junction bases unmatched: 1. The CDR3, as DNA: TGCGCCACGGGGGGTTACGAGCAGTACTTC. This encodes CATGGYEQYF.

The chain recombines TRBV2 with TRBJ2-5; TRBD1 might be the D (5 bases). Germline V gene data show CDR1 as SNHLY and CDR2 as FYNNEI. V lost 8 bases and J 4 bases, leaving 11 bases between the germline ends. CDR3 length: 12 residues. DNA for the CDR3: TGTGCCAGCGGGCAGGGCAGAGAGACCCAGTACTTC. Protein sequence: CASGQGRETQYF. Together with reference TRBV2 and TRBJ2-5, the CDR3 gives the full variable domain: EPEVTQTPSHQVTQMGQEVILRCVPISNHLYFYWYRQILGQKVEFLVSFYNNEISEKSEIFDDQFSVERPDGSNFTLKIRSTKLEDSAMYFCASGQGRETQYFGPGTRLLVL.

The V and J genes are TRBV30 and TRBJ2-1; maybe TRBD1 (6 bases). The CDR3 contains 12 residues. Trimming shortened V by 3 bases and J by 7 bases, and 10 bases separated the two germline ends. Germline lookup yields CDR1 GTSNPN and CDR2 SVGIG (reference sequence). The CDR3 protein is CAWRGARNEQFF. DNA for the CDR3: TGTGCCTGGAGGGGGGCGAGGAATGAGCAGTTCTTC. The whole variable domain, filled in from reference TRBV30 and TRBJ2-1, reads SQTIHQWPATLVQPVGSPLSLECTVEGTSNPNLYWYRQAAGRGLQLLFYSVGIGQISSEVPQNLSASRPQDRQFILSSKKLLLSDSGFYLCAWRGARNEQFFGPGTRLTVL.

The V call is TRBV5-8, the J call TRBJ1-6, with D uncertain. The CDR3 extends over 13 amino acids. Germline values: CDR1 SGHTS, CDR2 YDEGEE. Trimming took off 10 bases at V and 6 bases at J, with 14 bases between the two ends. CDR3 protein: CAARGSTNSPLHF. The DNA for the CDR3 is TGTGCCGCACGGGGTAGTACTAATTCACCCCTCCACTTT.

This chain connects TRBV19 to TRBJ1-2; 9 bases map to TRBD1. Germline CDR1 LNHDA, CDR2 SQIVND (reference sequence). With 10 bases clipped from V and 4 bases from J, the junction kept 13 bases outside the gene matches. CDR3 length: 15 amino acids. CDR3 nucleotide sequence: TGTGCCACCCGACAATTGGGACAGGGAAGCTATGGCTACACCTTC. Its protein product is CATRQLGQGSYGYTF.

The V gene is TRBV7-8, the J gene TRBJ2-1; D is possibly TRBD2 (6 bases). Per the germline V gene, CDR1 is SGHVS and CDR2 is FQNEAQ. V was shortened by 1 base and J by 4 bases, with 11 bases between the two germline ends. This CDR3 comprises 15 residues. The CDR3 nucleotides are TGTGCCAGCAGCTTAGATGGGGGGTATTACAATGAGCAGTTCTTC. It codes for CASSLDGGYYNEQFF.

This clone was counted a few times. The V and J genes are TRBV5-8 and TRBJ1-5; D unresolved. The CDR3 covers 13 residues. V lost 4 bases, J lost 5 bases, and 10 bases lay in between. CDR1 and CDR2 (germline): SGHTS, YDEGEE. CDR3 DNA: TGTGCCAGCAGCGCGGAAAGTTATCAGCCCCAGCATTTT. Encoded protein: CASSAESYQPQHF.

The J gene is TRBJ2-1, the V gene TRBV29-1; 7 bases line up with TRBD2. J was trimmed by 7 bases and V by 7 bases; bases with no gene match: 16. Germline CDR1 and CDR2: SQVTM and ANQGSEA. This CDR3 has 15 residues. Here the CDR3 DNA reads TGCAGCGCCCGTTTAGCGGGCTATCTAGGTAATGAGCAGTTCTTC. It translates to CSARLAGYLGNEQFF.

This clone occurred a few times. The chain combines TRBV15 with TRBJ2-5; TRBD2 matches at 14 bases. The length of the CDR3 is 21 residues. Trimming removed 0 bases from V and 2 bases from J; junction bases left unmatched: 14. Germline V gene sequence: CDR1 LNHNV, CDR2 YYDKDF (reference sequence). CDR3: CATSRERALGLAGGYQETQYF. The CDR3 bases are TGTGCCACCAGCAGAGAGCGGGCCCTCGGACTAGCGGGGGGATATCAAGAGACCCAGTACTTC.

Only a few counts were recorded for this clone. The sample carries other DNA sequences with the same CDR3. The rearrangement links TRBV19 to TRBJ2-1, with TRBD2 matching over 12 bases. The germline CDR1 and CDR2 sequences are LNHDA and SQIVND (reference sequence). V was pared by 1 base and J by 7 bases, with 2 bases of the junction left unmatched. The CDR3 covers 15 residues. CDR3 coding DNA: TGTGCCAGTAGTATAGGGCTAGCGGGGGGGAATGAGCAGTTCTTC. Its protein is CASSIGLAGGNEQFF.

This clone was detected only once. The chain has TRBV4-3 and TRBJ2-1; 12 bases agree with TRBD2. Losses at the gene ends were 0 bases for V and 5 bases for J; bases not matched to a gene: 8. The CDR3 is made up of 18 amino acids. Germline V CDR1 and CDR2: LGHNA, YSLEER. CDR3 residues: CASSQDHETSGRDNEQFF. The CDR3 DNA follows: TGCGCCAGCAGCCAAGATCATGAGACTAGCGGGAGAGACAATGAGCAGTTCTTC.

This clone occurred a few times. The rearrangement links TRBV28 to TRBJ2-7, with 7 bases aligning to TRBD1. This CDR3 is 11 amino acids long. Trimming took 7 bases from V and 4 from J; bases not matched to a gene: 1. Germline V CDR1 and CDR2: MDHEN, SYDVKM. The CDR3 spells CASNRGYEQYF. The CDR3 region has the DNA TGTGCCAGCAACAGGGGTTACGAGCAGTACTTC.

V usage is TRBV30 and J usage is TRBJ2-1; 9 bases are a match to TRBD2. Germline trimming cut 2 bases from V and 0 bases from J; bases unmatched to any gene: 5. This CDR3 comprises 16 residues. Germline lookup yields CDR1 GTSNPN and CDR2 SVGIG (reference sequence). The CDR3 region has the DNA TGTGCCTGGAGTACGCGGCGGGGGGGCTCCTACAATGAGCAGTTCTTC. Amino acid sequence: CAWSTRRGGSYNEQFF.

This clone has more than one count but fewer than ten. The V call is TRBV6-1, the J call TRBJ2-1; D possibly corresponds to TRBD1 (6 bases). The CDR3 totals 15 residues. Trimming shortened V by 2 bases and J by 7 bases, and 15 bases separated the two germline ends. Germline CDR1 and CDR2: MNHNS and SASEGT. In DNA form, the CDR3 reads TGTGCCAGCAGTGAAACCCCCTCGACAGGAAATGAGCAGTTCTTC. Translated: CASSETPSTGNEQFF.

The chain joins TRBV9 to TRBJ1-1; TRBD1 agrees at 8 bases. The CDR3 has 12 amino acids. V dropped 4 bases and J dropped 8; count of bases not matched to a gene: 4. Per the germline V gene, CDR1 is SGDLS and CDR2 is YYNGEE. The CDR3 here is CASSFGQGEAFF. In nucleotides, the CDR3 is TGTGCCAGCAGCTTTGGACAGGGAGAAGCTTTCTTT. Drawing the rest from reference TRBV9 and TRBJ1-1, the complete variable domain is DSGVTQTPKHLITATGQRVTLRCSPRSGDLSVYWYQQSLDQGLQFLIQYYNGEERAKGNILERFSAQQFPDLHSELNLSSLELGDSALYFCASSFGQGEAFFGQGTRLTVV.

This clone was seen a few times. V usage is TRBV19 and J usage is TRBJ1-4; 7 bases match TRBD1. Germline V lookup: CDR1 LNHDA, CDR2 SQIVND (reference sequence). The V gene end was trimmed by 2 bases and the J gene end by 8 bases; junction bases not matched to a gene: 5. CDR3 length: 14 amino acids. CDR3 in amino acids: CASSIRGQGEKLFF. CDR3 coding DNA: TGTGCCAGTAGTATAAGGGGGCAGGGCGAAAAACTGTTTTTT.

The chain links TRBV5-1 to TRBJ2-3, with 9 bases lining up with TRBD1. The junction had 5 bases not matched to a gene; V was cut back by 4 bases and J by 5 bases. Germline V lookup: CDR1 SGHRS, CDR2 YFSETQ. This CDR3 contains 14 residues. CDR3 residues: CASSLQGARDTQYF. CDR3 sequence (DNA): TGCGCCAGCAGCCTACAGGGGGCTCGAGATACGCAGTATTTT. Using reference TRBV5-1 and TRBJ2-3 for the parts outside the CDR3, the full variable domain is KAGVTQTPRYLIKTRGQQVTLSCSPISGHRSVSWYQQTPGQGLQFLFEYFSETQRNKGNFPGRFSGRQFSNSRSEMNVSTLELGDSALYLCASSLQGARDTQYFGPGTRLTVL.

The chain links TRBV19 to TRBJ1-5; D perhaps matches TRBD1 (6 bases). V dropped 2 bases and J dropped 4 bases, with 12 bases sitting between them. The CDR3 loop spans 15 amino acids. CDR1 and CDR2 (germline): LNHDA, SQIVND (reference sequence). The CDR3 protein is CASSISSGENQPQHF. Written as DNA, the CDR3 is TGTGCCAGTAGTATATCCTCAGGGGAGAATCAGCCCCAGCATTTT.